The 27 T cell receptor beta chains reported below all come from one sample, sequenced in a study of OX40 agonist ivuxolimab in advanced cancers. Here immunoSEQ multiplex PCR was the method, and the copy in TCRdb shows in-frame clones only, minus some. The data show 45,000 to 50,000 clones, with 89% seen just once and approximately 10% held by the top ten. The sample in question was CD4+ or CD8+ T cells sorted from blood, obtained in a trial of the OX40 agonist ivuxolimab. Source of these receptors: an adult with an advanced solid tumor such as melanoma, head and neck, liver or kidney cancer.

The chain uses TRBV12-1 and TRBJ2-7; TRBD2, the D gene given by the table, was not confirmed from the DNA. TRBV12-1 is marked as a pseudogene. There are 16 residues in the CDR3. The CDR3 is CASSPGTSGNQYEQYF. The CDR3 bases are TGTGCCAGCAGCCCGGGGACTAGCGGGAATCAGTACGAGCAGTACTTC.

This clone was recorded a few times. The genes are TRBV25-1 and TRBJ2-7, with D unclear. Looked up from germline, CDR1 is MGHDK and CDR2 is SYGVNS. V lost 4 bases and J 4 bases, leaving 2 bases between the germline ends. This CDR3 is built from 10 residues. The CDR3 here is CASSAYEQYF. The CDR3 nucleotides read TGTGCCAGCAGTGCTTACGAGCAGTACTTC.

This chain links TRBV19 with TRBJ2-7; D not resolved. Germline loops: CDR1 LNHDA, CDR2 SQIVND (reference sequence). The CDR3 sequence is 14 residues long. V was shortened by 5 bases and J by 7 bases, with 18 bases between the two germline ends. The CDR3 here is CASSLMRSSREQYF. The CDR3 DNA reads TGTGCCAGTAGTTTAATGCGGTCATCGCGTGAGCAGTACTTC.

The J gene is TRBJ2-2, the V gene TRBV4-3, with a possible D match to TRBD1 (8 bases). Germline-derived CDR1 and CDR2 are LGHNA and YSLEER. The CDR3 extends over 16 amino acids. Trimming left V 3 bases short and J 3 bases short, with 14 bases between. CDR3 region: CASSQAQGGYTGELFF. In nucleotides, the CDR3 is TGCGCCAGCAGCCAGGCACAGGGGGGGTACACCGGGGAGCTGTTTTTT.

In regard to this clone: Different DNA sequences within this sample yield the same CDR3. This chain uses TRBV19 with TRBJ1-1; perhaps TRBD1 as D (6 bases). This CDR3 is built from 15 residues. Germline lookup yields CDR1 LNHDA and CDR2 SQIVND (reference sequence). V lost 6 bases to trimming and J lost 8 bases, with 22 bases between them. The CDR3 nucleotides are TGTGCCAGTAGCCCCGGGTGGGGGGGGGCTGGGGAAGCTTTCTTT. Amino acid sequence: CASSPGWGGAGEAFF.

The CDR3 sequence is CASSYSDIQPQHF. CDR3 nucleotides: TGTGCCAGCAGTTACTCGGACATCCAGCCCCAGCATTTT. This chain links TRBV6-5 with TRBJ1-5; perhaps TRBD1 as D (5 bases). This CDR3 has 13 amino acids. The germline V gene encodes CDR1 MNHEY and CDR2 SVGAGI. V was shortened by 0 bases and J by 7 bases, with 7 bases between the two germline ends.

V gene TRBV13 combines with J gene TRBJ2-1; D tentatively reads TRBD1 or TRBD2 (5 bases each). The CDR3 has 13 amino acids. CDR1 is PRHDT, CDR2 FYEKMQ, per germline (reference sequence). Trimming left V 1 base short and J 8 bases short, with 9 bases between. This CDR3 reads CASSLAGPDEQFF. CDR3 bases: TGTGCCAGCAGCTTAGCGGGGCCGGATGAGCAGTTCTTC.

The chain employs TRBV6-5 and TRBJ2-7, with D maybe TRBD2 (5 bases). V was clipped by 2 bases and J by 7 bases, with 12 bases between them. Germline V gene lookup returns CDR1 MNHEY and CDR2 SVGAGI. The CDR3 consists of 13 residues. This chain's CDR3 is CASSYGPTGEQYF. CDR3 bases: TGTGCCAGCAGTTACGGACCCACGGGGGAGCAGTACTTC.

V and J are TRBV6-5 and TRBJ2-7; D remains ambiguous. In germline, CDR1 is MNHEY, CDR2 SVGAGI. There are 14 residues in the CDR3. Trimming cost V 2 bases and J 0 bases, with 8 bases left between them. The DNA for the CDR3 is TGTGCCAGCAGTTACCGGGCGCTCTCCTACGAGCAGTACTTC. Translating gives CASSYRALSYEQYF.

This clone occurred a few times. The chain uses TRBV4-1 and TRBJ2-1, with TRBD1 matching 8 bases. The CDR3 spans 16 residues. Germline lookup yields CDR1 MGHRA and CDR2 YSYEKL. After removal of 0 bases from V and 7 bases from J, the junction contained 8 bases not matched to a gene. The CDR3 DNA is TGCGCCAGCAGCCAAGATAAAGGACAGGGTTTTAATGAGCAGTTCTTC. Its translation is CASSQDKGQGFNEQFF.

The rearrangement uses TRBV7-9 and TRBJ1-1, with TRBD1 as a possible D gene (5 bases). The CDR3 sequence is 10 residues long. In germline, CDR1 is SEHNR, CDR2 FQNEAQ (reference sequence). Trimming took off 1 base at V and 11 bases at J, with 5 bases between the two ends. The CDR3 coding sequence is TGTGCCAGCAGCTTAGGGGGGGCTTTCTTT. It is translated as CASSLGGAFF.

The rearrangement joins TRBV27 to TRBJ2-7, with a tentative D call TRBD2 (5 bases). The CDR3 covers 16 residues. V lost 5 bases and J 3 bases, leaving 20 bases between the germline ends. CDR1 and CDR2 from the germline V gene are MNHEY and SMNVEV (reference sequence). The CDR3 nucleotides read TGTGCCAGCAGTCTTTCGCCACTAGTGTCTCGCTACGAGCAGTACTTC. This codes for CASSLSPLVSRYEQYF.

The gene calls are TRBV7-8 and TRBJ1-2, with 10 bases aligning to TRBD1. V gave up 6 bases and J gave up 4 bases; unmatched junction bases: 14. The CDR3 is 17 residues long. Germline assignment: CDR1 SGHVS and CDR2 FQNEAQ. The CDR3 sequence: CASRKLSRDRGGYGYTF. In DNA, the CDR3 is TGTGCCAGCAGGAAGCTATCCCGGGACAGGGGTGGCTATGGCTACACCTTC.

V usage is TRBV4-1 and J usage is TRBJ2-7; 7 bases map to TRBD1. Germline CDR1 and CDR2: MGHRA and YSYEKL. CDR3 length: 13 amino acids. V lost 3 bases, J lost 3 bases, and 2 bases stayed unmatched. The CDR3 nucleotides read TGCGCCAGCAGCCAGACAGGGTACTACGAGCAGTACTTC. This encodes CASSQTGYYEQYF.

The V and J genes are TRBV27 and TRBJ1-2; 12 nucleotides match TRBD1. V shed 4 bases and J 6 bases; nucleotides not matched to a gene: 9. The CDR3 runs 16 residues. Looked up from germline, CDR1 is MNHEY and CDR2 is SMNVEV (reference sequence). The CDR3 sequence is CASSSKGTGGYNGYTF. Written as DNA, the CDR3 is TGTGCCAGCAGTTCTAAAGGGACAGGGGGCTATAATGGCTACACCTTC.

V is TRBV7-6 and J is TRBJ2-7; TRBD2 matches 7 bases. J lost 5 bases, V lost 2 bases, and 3 bases had no gene match. This CDR3 has 13 amino acids. Germline V gene data show CDR1 as SGHVS and CDR2 as FNYEAQ. The DNA for the CDR3 is TGTGCCAGCAGCTTACTAGCGGTCGACGAGCAGTACTTC. Translation gives CASSLLAVDEQYF.

DNA of the CDR3: TGTGCCTGGAGTACCTGGGTTAGCAATCAGCCCCAGCATTTT. Residues: CAWSTWVSNQPQHF. The J gene is TRBJ1-5, the V gene TRBV30; no clear D. Per germline, CDR1 GTSNPN and CDR2 SVGIG (reference sequence). This CDR3 spans 14 amino acids. The V gene lost 2 bases and the J gene lost 0 bases, with 8 bases spanning the gap. Full variable domain (outside the CDR3, taken from reference TRBV30 and TRBJ1-5): SQTIHQWPATLVQPVGSPLSLECTVEGTSNPNLYWYRQAAGRGLQLLFYSVGIGQISSEVPQNLSASRPQDRQFILSSKKLLLSDSGFYLCAWSTWVSNQPQHFGDGTRLSIL.

This chain uses TRBV7-2 with TRBJ1-1; a weak D match, TRBD1 (6 bases). CDR1 SGHTA and CDR2 FQGNSA come from the germline V gene. V dropped 5 bases and J dropped 2 bases, with 15 bases sitting between them. The CDR3 runs to 15 residues. The CDR3 sequence is CASSPRGQFNTEAFF. CDR3 DNA: TGTGCCAGCAGCCCTCGGGGGCAATTTAACACTGAAGCTTTCTTT.

This chain links TRBV5-6 with TRBJ1-5, with 9 bases that match TRBD1. V shed 2 bases and J 4 bases; nucleotides not matched to a gene: 4. The CDR3 extends over 15 amino acids. Germline V gene data show CDR1 as SGHDT and CDR2 as YYEEEE. The CDR3 DNA follows: TGTGCCAGCAGCTTAGGGACAGGGATGAATCAGCCCCAGCATTTT. Translated, it gives CASSLGTGMNQPQHF.

The V and J genes are TRBV7-6 and TRBJ2-7; D is perhaps TRBD1 (5 bases). CDR1 and CDR2 from the germline V gene are SGHVS and FNYEAQ. V lost 4 bases, J lost 0 bases, and 7 bases lay in between. The CDR3 has 13 residues. The CDR3 DNA reads TGTGCCAGCAGCTACAGGAGCTCCTACGAGCAGTACTTC. Encoded protein: CASSYRSSYEQYF.

The rearrangement links TRBV29-1 to TRBJ2-7, with D possibly matching TRBD2 (6 bases). The germline CDR1 and CDR2 sequences are SQVTM and ANQGSEA. The CDR3 has 13 amino acids. Trimming cost V 4 bases and J 1 base, with 11 bases left between them. Here the CDR3 reads CSVAGGVSYEQYF. The CDR3 DNA is TGCAGCGTTGCTGGCGGGGTGTCCTACGAGCAGTACTTC.

The chain is built from TRBV9 and TRBJ2-7; possibly TRBD2 for D (6 bases). The V and J ends lost 0 bases and 1 base respectively, with 11 bases between them. CDR3 length equals 15 residues. Germline loops: CDR1 SGDLS, CDR2 YYNGEE. The CDR3 spells CASSVGGGRSYEQYF. The CDR3 nucleotides are TGTGCCAGCAGCGTAGGGGGAGGCAGGTCCTACGAGCAGTACTTC.

This clone was observed once. The chain links TRBV25-1 to TRBJ1-2; 9 nucleotides line up with TRBD1. Germline V gene sequence: CDR1 MGHDK, CDR2 SYGVNS. This CDR3 contains 13 residues. The V segment lost 4 bases and the J segment 6 bases; nucleotides outside the gene matches: 3. DNA of the CDR3: TGTGCCAGCAGTGTGGGACAGGGTGATGGCTACACCTTC. Its translation: CASSVGQGDGYTF.

This clone was picked up a small number of times. The V call is TRBV6-4, the J call TRBJ2-3; D may be TRBD2 (7 bases). CDR3 size: 15 residues. The V end was cut by 2 bases, the J end by 0 bases, with 9 bases between. CDR1 is MRHNA and CDR2 is SNTAGT in the germline V gene. The DNA of the CDR3 is TGTGCCAGCAGTGACGGGGGGGCTAGCACAGATACGCAGTATTTT. It codes for CASSDGGASTDTQYF.

To note about this clone: Distinct nucleotide sequences in the sample also encode this CDR3. This rearrangement joins TRBV18 to TRBJ2-5; a weak D match, TRBD2 (5 bases). V dropped 2 bases and J dropped 4 bases, with 8 bases sitting between them. The V gene's germline CDR1 is KGHSH and CDR2 LQKENI. The CDR3 length is 13 residues. The CDR3 region is CASSPEGGETQYF. CDR3 DNA sequence: TGTGCCAGCTCACCAGAAGGAGGAGAGACCCAGTACTTC. Full variable domain (outside the CDR3, taken from reference TRBV18 and TRBJ2-5): NAGVMQNPRHLVRRRGQEARLRCSPMKGHSHVYWYRQLPEEGLKFMVYLQKENIIDESGMPKERFSAEFPKEGPSILRIQQVVRGDSAAYFCASSPEGGETQYFGPGTRLLVL.

The chain recombines TRBV9 with TRBJ2-1; a weak D match, TRBD2 (5 bases). This CDR3 is 14 amino acids long. CDR1 and CDR2 (germline): SGDLS, YYNGEE. The V gene lost 0 bases and the J gene lost 5 bases, with 9 bases spanning the gap. As DNA, the CDR3 is TGTGCCAGCAGCGTAGCTCCGGGGAACAATGAGCAGTTCTTC. Its protein product is CASSVAPGNNEQFF.

This chain links TRBV7-8 with TRBJ2-1; 12 bases are a match to TRBD1. J gave up 2 bases and V 1 base, and 6 bases lay outside the gene matches. The CDR3 is 18 amino acids. Germline CDR1 SGHVS, CDR2 FQNEAQ. DNA for the CDR3: TGTGCCAGCAGCTTAGGGGGACAGGGGGCGCAAGCCTACAATGAGCAGTTCTTC. This codes for CASSLGGQGAQAYNEQFF.